This TCR beta chain derives from a study of molecular identifiers for immune sequencing clone quantification. Library preparation followed earlier protocols using designated TCR primers. A single record per CDR3 protein comes from TCRdb applying MiXCR to the PCR reads. The repertoire consists of around 320,000 distinct CDR3 sequences, with roughly a quarter occurring once and the leading ten covering roughly 0.7%. This clonotype was seen just once. Its antigen is unidentified. An end of the junction does not agree with germline; a read error may underlie this. General observations from the study: The study found clones above 20 RNA copies held over 98% of effector molecules and under 1% in naive cells. Jurkat TCR RNA from one cell was spiked into approximately 930,000 naive cells, and it was reportedly detectable there.

The CDR3 is 15 amino acids. Germline V CDR1 and CDR2: DFQATT, SNEGSKA (reference sequence). The gene calls are TRBV20-1 and TRBJ2-7, with 8 nucleotides matching TRBD1. The sequencing sample was made of naive CD8+ T cells from blood, with Jurkat cell RNA spiked in. The subset was: FACS-sorted CD8+CD4-CCR7+CD45RA+ naive T cells. This TCR was sampled from a human donor in good health. Some libraries in this study had Jurkat cell RNA spiked in. CDR3 in amino acids: CSARLQDRGTYERYF. The CDR3 DNA is TGCAGTGCTAGGTTACAAGACAGGGGTACCTACGAGCGGTACTTC.